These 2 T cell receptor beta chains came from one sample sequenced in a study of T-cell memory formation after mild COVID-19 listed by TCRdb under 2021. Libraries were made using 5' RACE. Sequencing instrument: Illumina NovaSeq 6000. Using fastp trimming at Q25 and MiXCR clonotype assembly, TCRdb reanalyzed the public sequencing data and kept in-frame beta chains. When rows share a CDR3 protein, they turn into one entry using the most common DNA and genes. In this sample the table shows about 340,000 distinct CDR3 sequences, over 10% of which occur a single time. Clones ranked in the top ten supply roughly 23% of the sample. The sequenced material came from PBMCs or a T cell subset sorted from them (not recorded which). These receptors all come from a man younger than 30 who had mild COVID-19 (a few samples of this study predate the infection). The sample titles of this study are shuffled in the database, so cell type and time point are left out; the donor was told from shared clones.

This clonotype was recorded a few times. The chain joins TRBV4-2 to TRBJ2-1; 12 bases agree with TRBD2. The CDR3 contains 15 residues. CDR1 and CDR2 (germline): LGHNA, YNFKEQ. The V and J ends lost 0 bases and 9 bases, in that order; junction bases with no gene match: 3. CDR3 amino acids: CASSQDLLAGGEQFF. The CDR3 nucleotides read TGTGCCAGCAGCCAAGATTTACTAGCGGGGGGTGAGCAGTTCTTC.

CDR3: CASRPDSGNQPQHF. For the CDR3, the DNA is TGTGCCAGCAGGCCCGACAGTGGGAATCAGCCCCAGCATTTT. This chain connects TRBV7-2 to TRBJ1-5, with D perhaps matching TRBD1 (5 bases). The CDR3 contains 14 residues. The germline CDR1 and CDR2 sequences are SGHTA and FQGNSA. The V and J ends lost 6 bases and 4 bases respectively, with 13 bases between them.